Below, one T cell receptor (beta chain) is given with its context. What it binds is unknown. A read error is possible here, since a much larger clone lies one base away. There are 12 residues in the CDR3. The germline V gene encodes CDR1 SQVTM and CDR2 ANQGSEA. This sample stems from a study of blood T cells in healthy people across ages. Findings of the study overall: Whereas aged donors had fewer naive CD4+ cells, long-lived donors had more of them and higher diversity. Estimated diversity, derived from one million T cells, was regarded as an underestimate.

Donors each provided ten milliliters of peripheral blood. The authors ran a second PCR of roughly 6 to 12 cycles using a sample-barcoded 5' primer and a J-beta primer mix. Via MiXCR, TCRdb re-called the 5' RACE reads, giving one row per CDR3 protein. Among about 1.6 million distinct CDR3 sequences listed, roughly a third were seen once. The chain couples TRBV29-1 to TRBJ2-1; the D gene could be TRBD1 or TRBD2 (5 bases each). This sequence was found in a woman in her twenties or thirties in good health. The sequenced sample was blood. Here the CDR3 DNA reads TGCGGCGTCTGGGACCGCTACAATGAGCAGTTCTTC. Amino acids: CGVWDRYNEQFF.